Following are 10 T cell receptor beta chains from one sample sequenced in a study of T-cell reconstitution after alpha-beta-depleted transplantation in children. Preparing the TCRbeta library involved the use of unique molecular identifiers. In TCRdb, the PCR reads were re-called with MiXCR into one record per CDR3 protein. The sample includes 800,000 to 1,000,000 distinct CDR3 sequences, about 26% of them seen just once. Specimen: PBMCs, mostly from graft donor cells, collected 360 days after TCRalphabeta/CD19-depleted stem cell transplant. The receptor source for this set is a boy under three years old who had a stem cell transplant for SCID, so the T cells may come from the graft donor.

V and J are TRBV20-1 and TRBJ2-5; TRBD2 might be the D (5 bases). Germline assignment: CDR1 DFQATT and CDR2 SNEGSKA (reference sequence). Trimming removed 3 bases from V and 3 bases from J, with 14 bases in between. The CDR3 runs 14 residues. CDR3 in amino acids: CSASTSTGKETQYF. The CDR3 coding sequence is TGCAGTGCTAGTACCTCTACGGGGAAAGAGACCCAGTACTTC.

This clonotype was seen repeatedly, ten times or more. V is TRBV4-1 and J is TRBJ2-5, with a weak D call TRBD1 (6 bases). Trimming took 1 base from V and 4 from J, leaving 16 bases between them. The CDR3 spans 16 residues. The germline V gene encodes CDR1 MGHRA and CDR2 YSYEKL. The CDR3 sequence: CASSQGQAFIRETQYF. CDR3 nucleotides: TGCGCCAGCAGCCAAGGACAGGCATTCATCAGAGAGACCCAGTACTTC.

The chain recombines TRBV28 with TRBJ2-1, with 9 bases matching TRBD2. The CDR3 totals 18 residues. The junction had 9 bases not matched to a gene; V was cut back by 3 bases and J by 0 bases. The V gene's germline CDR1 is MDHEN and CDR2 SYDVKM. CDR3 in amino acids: CASSFRRGGRSSYNEQFF. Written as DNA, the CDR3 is TGTGCCAGCAGTTTCAGGCGGGGGGGCCGAAGCTCCTACAATGAGCAGTTCTTC.

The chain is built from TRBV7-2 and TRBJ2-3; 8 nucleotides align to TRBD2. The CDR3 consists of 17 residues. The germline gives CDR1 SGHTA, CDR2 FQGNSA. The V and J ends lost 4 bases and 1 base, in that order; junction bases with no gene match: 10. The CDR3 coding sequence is TGTGCCAGCAGCTCCCTACCGGGACTAGGGCGCACAGATACGCAGTATTTT. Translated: CASSSLPGLGRTDTQYF.

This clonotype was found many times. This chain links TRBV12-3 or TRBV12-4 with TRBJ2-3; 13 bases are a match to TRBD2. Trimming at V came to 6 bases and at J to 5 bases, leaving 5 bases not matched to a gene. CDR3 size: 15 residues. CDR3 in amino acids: CASSPGLAGVDTQYF. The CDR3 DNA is TGTGCCAGCAGCCCTGGACTAGCGGGGGTAGATACGCAGTATTTT.

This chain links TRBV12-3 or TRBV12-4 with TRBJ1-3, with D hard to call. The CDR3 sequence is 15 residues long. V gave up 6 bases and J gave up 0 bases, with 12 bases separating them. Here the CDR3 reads CASRRGSYSGNTIYF. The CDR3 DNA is TGTGCCAGCAGACGCGGGAGCTACTCTGGAAACACCATATATTTT.

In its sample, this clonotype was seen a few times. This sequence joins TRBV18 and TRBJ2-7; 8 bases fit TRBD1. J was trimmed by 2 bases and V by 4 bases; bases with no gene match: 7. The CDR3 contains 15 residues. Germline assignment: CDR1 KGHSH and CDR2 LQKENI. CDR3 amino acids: CASSRTGSQAYEQYF. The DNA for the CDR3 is TGTGCCAGCTCACGGACAGGGAGTCAGGCCTACGAGCAGTACTTC.

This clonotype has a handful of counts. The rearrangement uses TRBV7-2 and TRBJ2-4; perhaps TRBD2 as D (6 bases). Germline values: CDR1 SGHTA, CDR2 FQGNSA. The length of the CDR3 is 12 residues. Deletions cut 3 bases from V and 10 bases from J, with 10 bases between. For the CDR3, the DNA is TGTGCCAGCAGCTTGGGCGGGACTATTCAGTACTTC. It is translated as CASSLGGTIQYF.

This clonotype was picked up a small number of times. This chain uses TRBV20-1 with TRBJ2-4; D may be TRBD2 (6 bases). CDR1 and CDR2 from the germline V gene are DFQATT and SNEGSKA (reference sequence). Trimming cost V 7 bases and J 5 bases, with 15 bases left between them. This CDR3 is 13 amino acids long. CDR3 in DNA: TGCAGTGAAACTAGCATTTCGCAAAACATTCAGTACTTC. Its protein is CSETSISQNIQYF.

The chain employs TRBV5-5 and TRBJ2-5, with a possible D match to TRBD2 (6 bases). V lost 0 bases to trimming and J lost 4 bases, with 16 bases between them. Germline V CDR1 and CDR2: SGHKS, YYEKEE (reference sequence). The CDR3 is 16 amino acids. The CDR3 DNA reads TGTGCCAGCAGCTTGGACTTGGTAGCGGATGGAGAGACCCAGTACTTC. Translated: CASSLDLVADGETQYF. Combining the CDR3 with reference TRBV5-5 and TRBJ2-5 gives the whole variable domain DAGVTQSPTHLIKTRGQQVTLRCSPISGHKSVSWYQQVLGQGPQFIFQYYEKEERGRGNFPDRFSARQFPNYSSELNVNALLLGDSALYLCASSLDLVADGETQYFGPGTRLLVL.